Below are 22 T cell receptor beta chains sequenced from a single sample in a study of cytomegalovirus exposure and HLA in healthy donors (dated by TCRdb to 2017 to 2019). The library was built by means of the immunoSEQ multiplex PCR assay. For the multiplex PCR, a mixture combining 60 forward primers for TCR Vbeta segments and 13 reverse primers for TCR Jbeta segments was used. TCRdb mirrors the immuneACCESS table, restricted to in-frame sequences. Some clones are absent from its copies; in checked studies, under half trace to an unresolved V gene, and the reason for the others is unknown. This sample lists 60,000 to 85,000 clones; more than 60% were detected once. Over 10% of the sample lies in the top ten. The sequenced material came from PBMCs. The source is a male donor in good health and CMV-seropositive.

V is TRBV28 and J is TRBJ1-3; D gene ambiguous. The CDR3 runs to 15 residues. V lost 5 bases to trimming and J lost 0 bases, with 11 bases between them. CDR1 MDHEN and CDR2 SYDVKM come from the germline V gene. This CDR3 reads CASSPSTSSGNTIYF. In nucleotides, the CDR3 is TGTGCCAGCAGTCCCTCTACCTCCTCTGGAAACACCATATATTTT.

The genes are TRBV28 and TRBJ2-6; D is unresolved. This CDR3 is 16 amino acids long. V lost 7 bases, J lost 0 bases, and 13 bases lay in between. Germline V CDR1 and CDR2: MDHEN, SYDVKM. In DNA, the CDR3 is TGTGCCAGCAAACCTACCCCCCCCTCTGGGGCCAACGTCCTGACTTTC. It encodes CASKPTPPSGANVLTF.

The rearrangement links TRBV18 to TRBJ1-1; the D is unclear. Germline V CDR1 and CDR2: KGHSH, LQKENI. The CDR3 length is 15 residues. Trimming took 3 bases from V and 3 from J, leaving 14 bases between them. CDR3 protein: CASSPLNGVYTEAFF. In DNA form, the CDR3 reads TGTGCCAGCTCACCCTTAAACGGGGTTTACACTGAAGCTTTCTTT.

This chain joins TRBV5-1 and TRBJ2-1, with 8 bases identical to TRBD1. V gave up 2 bases and J gave up 8 bases; unmatched junction bases: 6. CDR3 length equals 14 residues. CDR1 is SGHRS and CDR2 is YFSETQ in the germline V gene. Written as DNA, the CDR3 is TGCGCCAGCAGCTTAGGACAGGGTTTCTATGAGCAGTTCTTC. It yields the protein CASSLGQGFYEQFF.

The J gene is TRBJ1-1, the V gene TRBV7-2; TRBD1 matches at 8 bases. This CDR3 spans 16 amino acids. V dropped 6 bases and J dropped 1; count of bases not matched to a gene: 10. Germline V gene data show CDR1 as SGHTA and CDR2 as FQGNSA. The CDR3 DNA sequence: TGTGCCAGCAGGGAGGACAGGGCTTGGAGGAACACTGAAGCTTTCTTT. This translates into CASREDRAWRNTEAFF.

The chain has TRBV10-1 and TRBJ1-5, with 10 nucleotides matching TRBD1. Trimming at V came to 2 bases and at J to 6 bases, leaving 7 bases not matched to a gene. This CDR3 region has 16 residues. Germline CDR1 WNHNN, CDR2 SYGVQD (reference sequence). The CDR3 spells CASSELGRDRGQPQHF. The CDR3 DNA is TGCGCCAGCAGTGAGCTCGGGCGGGACAGGGGTCAGCCCCAGCATTTT.

CDR3 in amino acids: CASSQGLAGGPRTQYF. The CDR3 nucleotides are TGTGCCAGCAGCCAAGGGTTAGCGGGGGGGCCTCGGACGCAGTATTTT. The V and J genes are TRBV4-2 and TRBJ2-3, with 11 bases lining up with TRBD2. Germline CDR1 reads LGHNA; CDR2 reads YNFKEQ. The length of the CDR3 is 16 residues. J gave up 9 bases and V 1 base, and 9 bases lay outside the gene matches.

The chain recombines TRBV15 with TRBJ1-5, with 7 positions matching TRBD1. Germline CDR1 is LNHNV and CDR2 is YYDKDF (reference sequence). The CDR3 runs 14 residues. The trim removed 5 bases at V and 5 bases at J, leaving 6 bases unmatched. The CDR3 spells CATSRRDRDQPQHF. CDR3 nucleotides: TGTGCCACCAGCCGCCGGGACAGAGATCAGCCCCAGCATTTT.

V and J are TRBV4-1 and TRBJ2-7; tentative D call: TRBD2 (6 bases). V was shortened by 4 bases and J by 0 bases, with 19 bases between the two germline ends. The CDR3 totals 17 residues. Germline V gives CDR1 MGHRA, CDR2 YSYEKL. CDR3 nucleotide sequence: TGCGCCAGCAGCCGATTAGCGGTACAGGCGAGCTCCTACGAGCAGTACTTC. Amino acids: CASSRLAVQASSYEQYF.

The chain couples TRBV29-1 to TRBJ1-2; the match to TRBD1 covers 10 bases. Germline lookup yields CDR1 SQVTM and CDR2 ANQGSEA. The CDR3 contains 11 residues. V gave up 7 bases and J gave up 6 bases; unmatched junction bases: 2. The CDR3 loop reads CSAGTGDGYTF. CDR3 in DNA: TGCAGCGCAGGGACAGGGGATGGCTACACCTTC. The entire variable domain, with the rest obtained from reference TRBV29-1 and TRBJ1-2, is as follows: SAVISQKPSRDICQRGTSLTIQCQVDSQVTMMFWYRQQPGQSLTLIATANQGSEATYESGFVIDKFPISRPNLTFSTLTVSNMSPEDSSIYLCSAGTGDGYTFGSGTRLTVV.

This clone was seen only once. The chain employs TRBV10-2 and TRBJ2-3, with TRBD2 matching over 8 bases. Unmatched junction bases numbered 7, after V lost 4 bases and J lost 4 bases. Per the germline V gene, CDR1 is WSHSY and CDR2 is SAAADI. The CDR3 has 15 residues. CDR3 nucleotide sequence: TGCGCCAGCAGTGTTACGGGAGGGCAGGCAGATACGCAGTATTTT. This sequence encodes CASSVTGGQADTQYF.

In DNA form, the CDR3 reads TGCGCCAGCAGCCATGGGGACAGGGAGACCGATACGCAGTATTTT. The encoded protein is CASSHGDRETDTQYF. The chain recombines TRBV4-1 with TRBJ2-3; 9 bases are shared with TRBD1. With 3 bases clipped from V and 6 bases from J, the junction kept 7 bases outside the gene matches. This CDR3 has 15 residues. Germline-derived CDR1 and CDR2 are MGHRA and YSYEKL.

The rearrangement joins TRBV4-2 to TRBJ1-1; TRBD1 agrees at 9 bases. Losses at the gene ends were 4 bases for V and 0 bases for J; bases not matched to a gene: 3. The CDR3 length is 15 residues. The V gene's germline CDR1 is LGHNA and CDR2 YNFKEQ. The CDR3 protein is CASSPGQGMNTEAFF. In DNA form, the CDR3 reads TGTGCCAGCAGCCCAGGACAGGGGATGAACACTGAAGCTTTCTTT.

A few counts support this clone. The chain recombines TRBV6-1 with TRBJ2-7, with 9 bases fitting TRBD1. CDR1 is MNHNS, CDR2 SASEGT, per germline. The CDR3 runs 15 residues. V shed 4 bases and J 4 bases; nucleotides not matched to a gene: 8. CDR3 sequence: CASSVSGTGNYEQYF. In DNA, the CDR3 is TGTGCCAGCAGTGTGTCCGGGACAGGGAATTACGAGCAGTACTTC.

The chain joins TRBV11-1 to TRBJ1-1; D possibly corresponds to TRBD1 (5 bases). V was clipped by 2 bases and J by 3 bases, with 16 bases between them. Germline-derived CDR1 and CDR2 are SGHAT and FQDESV (reference sequence). The length of the CDR3 is 16 residues. CDR3 sequence: CASSLRLGEGDTEAFF. DNA of the CDR3: TGTGCCAGCAGCTTAAGGCTAGGGGAAGGAGACACTGAAGCTTTCTTT.

This rearrangement joins TRBV7-3 to TRBJ1-1; 9 positions agree with TRBD1. Germline V gives CDR1 SGHTA, CDR2 FQGTGA. With 5 bases clipped from V and 4 bases from J, the junction kept 5 bases outside the gene matches. This CDR3 has 14 amino acids. The CDR3 DNA reads as TGTGCCAGCAGCCCGACAGGGGGGCTCACTGAAGCTTTCTTT. It codes for CASSPTGGLTEAFF.

The rearrangement uses TRBV18 and TRBJ2-7; 10 bases align to TRBD1. After removal of 3 bases from V and 4 bases from J, the junction contained 3 bases not matched to a gene. The CDR3 spans 14 residues. Germline-derived CDR1 and CDR2 are KGHSH and LQKENI. The CDR3 DNA is TGTGCCAGCTCACCCCCGGGACAGGGGTACGAGCAGTACTTC. Translated: CASSPPGQGYEQYF.

This clone was detected only once. The V gene is TRBV27, the J gene TRBJ2-7; 9 bases align to TRBD2. Unmatched junction bases numbered 12, after V lost 3 bases and J lost 6 bases. Germline V gene sequence: CDR1 MNHEY, CDR2 SMNVEV (reference sequence). The CDR3 is 16 residues long. The CDR3 region is CASSFGRRREGSEQYF. CDR3 coding DNA: TGTGCCAGCAGTTTCGGGCGGCGGCGGGAGGGTAGCGAGCAGTACTTC.

The chain is built from TRBV5-1 and TRBJ1-2; D is possibly TRBD1 (6 bases). CDR3 length: 14 amino acids. Per the germline V gene, CDR1 is SGHRS and CDR2 is YFSETQ. Trimming removed 4 bases at V and 4 bases at J, with 14 bases between. This chain's CDR3 is CASSEGDTSYGYTF. CDR3 nucleotide sequence: TGCGCCAGCAGCGAGGGGGACACAAGCTATGGCTACACCTTC.

The chain is built from TRBV4-2 and TRBJ2-5, with 8 nucleotides matching TRBD2. CDR3 length: 16 amino acids. Germline CDR1 reads LGHNA; CDR2 reads YNFKEQ. The V gene end was trimmed by 3 bases and the J gene end by 2 bases; junction bases not matched to a gene: 8. The CDR3 DNA reads TGTGCCAGCAGCCACGCCCTCGCGGGGGGACAAGAGACCCAGTACTTC. Amino acid sequence: CASSHALAGGQETQYF.

The V and J genes are TRBV7-9 and TRBJ2-3, with unresolved D. V lost 0 bases and J lost 8, with 15 bases in between. CDR3 length: 15 amino acids. Looked up from germline, CDR1 is SEHNR and CDR2 is FQNEAQ (reference sequence). The CDR3 DNA is TGTGCCAGCAGCTTAGCCACTACCAACCTCGCTACGCAGTATTTT. Translating gives CASSLATTNLATQYF. The full variable domain, its missing parts supplied by reference TRBV7-9 and TRBJ2-3, is DTGVSQNPRHKITKRGQNVTFRCDPISEHNRLYWYRQTLGQGPEFLTYFQNEAQLEKSRLLSDRFSAERPKGSFSTLEIQRTEQGDSAMYLCASSLATTNLATQYFGPGTRLTVL.

This clone was detected a few times. The chain recombines TRBV21-1 with TRBJ2-7; TRBD1 is taken as the D call from the table, unchecked against the DNA. TRBV21-1 is a listed pseudogene. CDR3 length: 17 residues. The CDR3, as DNA: TGTGCCAGCAGCAAAGAACAGGGGACGAAGAGCTCCTACGAGCAGTACTTC. Protein sequence: CASSKEQGTKSSYEQYF.